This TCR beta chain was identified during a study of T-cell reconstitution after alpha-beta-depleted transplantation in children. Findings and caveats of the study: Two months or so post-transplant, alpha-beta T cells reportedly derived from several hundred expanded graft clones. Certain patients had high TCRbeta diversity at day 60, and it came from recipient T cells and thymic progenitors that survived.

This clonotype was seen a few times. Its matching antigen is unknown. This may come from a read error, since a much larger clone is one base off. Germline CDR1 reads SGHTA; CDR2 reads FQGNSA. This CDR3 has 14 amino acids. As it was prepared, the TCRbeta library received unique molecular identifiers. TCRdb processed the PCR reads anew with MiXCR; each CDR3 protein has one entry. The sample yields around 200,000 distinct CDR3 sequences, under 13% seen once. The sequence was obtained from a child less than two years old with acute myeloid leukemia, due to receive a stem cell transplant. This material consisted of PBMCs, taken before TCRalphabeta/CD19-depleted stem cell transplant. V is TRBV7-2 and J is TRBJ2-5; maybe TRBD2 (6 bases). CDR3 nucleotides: TGTGCCAGCAGCGCCGGAGGGAAACAAGAGTCCCAGTACTTC. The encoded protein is CASSAGGKQESQYF.